This T cell receptor beta chain was sequenced in a study of high-grade serous ovarian cancer treatment subgroups. At the level of the study: On average, approximately 15,000 reads and 6,000 to 8,000 unique TCR beta rearrangements were obtained per sample.

Germline V lookup: CDR1 SGHDN, CDR2 FVKESK. The CDR3 is 15 residues long. V was shortened by 1 base and J by 13 bases, with 22 bases between the two germline ends. For this clone: Its antigen remains unknown.

Findings of the study overall: Repertoire similarity ranged roughly 0.1 to 0.85 between tumors of one patient. Clonal relatedness tracked neoantigen level, and by trend copy number and mutation load.

Generated by immunoSEQ multiplex PCR, the TCRdb table keeps only in-frame clones and is missing some. The sample gives about 2,500 clones, around 75% of which show up once; over 15% is in the top ten. The tumor samples were collected prior to definitive surgery or chemotherapy. The V call is TRBV14, the J call TRBJ1-2, with no clear D. This TCR came from a human donor with high-grade serous ovarian cancer. Material: tumor tissue. The CDR3 protein is CASSQGHVLASSSTF. CDR3 DNA sequence: TGTGCCAGCAGCCAAGGACACGTTTTGGCCAGCAGCAGCACCTTC.